Shown below are 30 T cell receptor beta chains from a single sample sequenced in a study of OX40 agonist ivuxolimab in advanced cancers. The method was immunoSEQ multiplex PCR; TCRdb's version includes in-frame clones alone and lacks a portion of them. Of about 66,000 clones in the sample, around 83% were seen once. The input for sequencing was CD4+ or CD8+ T cells sorted from blood, taken in a trial of the OX40 agonist ivuxolimab. All receptors derive from an adult with an advanced solid tumor such as melanoma, head and neck, liver or kidney cancer.

This rearrangement joins TRBV5-8 to TRBJ1-1; D not resolved. Trimming took 5 bases from V and 4 from J, leaving 21 bases between them. The CDR3 is 16 amino acids. Germline assignment: CDR1 SGHTS and CDR2 YDEGEE. The CDR3 nucleotides are TGTGCCAGCAGTCCCGGTCGGGGTAGGGTCGGCACTGAAGCTTTCTTT. It is translated as CASSPGRGRVGTEAFF.

The chain couples TRBV4-2 to TRBJ1-6, with 7 bases identical to TRBD1. Germline trimming cut 0 bases from V and 9 bases from J; bases unmatched to any gene: 5. Germline-derived CDR1 and CDR2 are LGHNA and YNFKEQ. The CDR3 runs 15 residues. In DNA form, the CDR3 reads TGTGCCAGCAGCCAAGAGAAACAGGGGTCTTCACCCCTCCACTTT. This codes for CASSQEKQGSSPLHF.

This clone was recorded once. The genes are TRBV6-6 and TRBJ1-1; D is undetermined. The V and J ends lost 2 bases and 2 bases respectively, with 12 bases between them. CDR1 is MNHNY and CDR2 is SVGAGI in the germline V gene (reference sequence). This CDR3 is 15 amino acids long. CDR3 DNA: TGTGCCAGCAGTTACGGTTTCCGGGATAACACTGAAGCTTTCTTT. This encodes CASSYGFRDNTEAFF.

This chain joins TRBV19 and TRBJ1-1; no definite D call. The CDR3 has 15 amino acids. The germline V gene encodes CDR1 LNHDA and CDR2 SQIVND (reference sequence). Between the trimmed V and J ends, which lost 1 base and 1 base, there was a span of 10 bases. This chain's CDR3 is CASSIVPTGNTEAFF. CDR3 DNA sequence: TGTGCCAGTAGTATAGTTCCGACGGGGAACACTGAAGCTTTCTTT.

The chain recombines TRBV4-1 with TRBJ2-5, with 9 positions matching TRBD1. V was clipped by 1 base and J by 0 bases; unmatched bases: 6. The germline V gene has CDR1 MGHRA and CDR2 YSYEKL. This CDR3 comprises 17 residues. In DNA, the CDR3 is TGCGCCAGCAGCCAAGTCCCCGGGACAGGGAACCAAGAGACCCAGTACTTC. Protein: CASSQVPGTGNQETQYF.

The chain couples TRBV5-1 to TRBJ1-1; 7 bases map to TRBD1. The germline gives CDR1 SGHRS, CDR2 YFSETQ. V was clipped by 4 bases and J by 5 bases; unmatched bases: 8. The CDR3 contains 14 residues. The DNA for the CDR3 is TGCGCCAGCAGCCGCGACAGGGCGGGGACTGAAGCTTTCTTT. Protein product: CASSRDRAGTEAFF.

The chain is built from TRBV5-4 and TRBJ2-2; TRBD1 aligns across 11 bases. J was trimmed by 5 bases and V by 3 bases; bases with no gene match: 3. Per the germline V gene, CDR1 is SGHNT and CDR2 is YYREEE (reference sequence). The CDR3 length is 15 residues. The chain's CDR3 is CASSSGTGGTGELFF. The CDR3 DNA reads as TGTGCCAGCAGCTCGGGGACAGGGGGAACCGGGGAGCTGTTTTTT.

CDR3 nucleotide sequence: TGTGCCATCAGTGAGTCATGGAGGGAGGGCAACGTCCTGACTTTC. Its translation is CAISESWREGNVLTF. The chain couples TRBV10-3 to TRBJ2-6; TRBD2 matches at 7 bases. The CDR3 is 15 residues long. With V trimmed by 0 bases and J by 9 bases, 5 bases remained unmatched. Germline loops: CDR1 ENHRY, CDR2 SYGVKD.

The chain links TRBV5-1 to TRBJ2-3; no definite D call. CDR1 is SGHRS, CDR2 YFSETQ, per germline. The CDR3 spans 12 residues. The V gene lost 0 bases and the J gene lost 6 bases, with 5 bases spanning the gap. The CDR3 is CASSLGSDTQYF. CDR3 DNA sequence: TGCGCCAGCAGCTTGGGTTCCGATACGCAGTATTTT.

The chain is built from TRBV2 and TRBJ1-4, with unresolved D. The CDR3 length is 11 residues. CDR1 and CDR2 from the germline V gene are SNHLY and FYNNEI. V was cut by 6 bases and J by 8 bases, with 7 bases left in between. CDR3 sequence reads: CASRGAEKLFF. For the CDR3, the DNA is TGTGCCAGCAGGGGTGCAGAAAAACTGTTTTTT.

The rearrangement joins TRBV18 to TRBJ2-3, with TRBD1 matching 8 bases. V lost 4 bases, J lost 6 bases, and 6 bases stayed unmatched. CDR1 and CDR2 (germline): KGHSH, LQKENI. The CDR3 is made up of 14 amino acids. CDR3 region: CASSLQGAPDTQYF. Here the CDR3 DNA reads TGTGCCAGCTCACTGCAGGGGGCCCCCGATACGCAGTATTTT.

The chain links TRBV6-1 to TRBJ1-6, with D uncertain. V was pared by 2 bases and J by 5 bases, with 10 bases between. Germline CDR1 MNHNS, CDR2 SASEGT. CDR3 length equals 15 residues. CDR3 nucleotide sequence: TGTGCCAGCAGTGAATGGTCAGTGGATAATTCACCCCTCCACTTT. This translates into CASSEWSVDNSPLHF.

The chain couples TRBV5-6 to TRBJ2-2, with 7 bases matching TRBD1. The germline gives CDR1 SGHDT, CDR2 YYEEEE. The CDR3 length is 19 residues. J was trimmed by 6 bases and V by 4 bases; bases with no gene match: 21. The CDR3 sequence is CASSHNPTDPGTVAGELFF. CDR3 DNA: TGTGCCAGCAGCCATAATCCTACAGATCCCGGGACAGTGGCCGGGGAGCTGTTTTTT.

The rearrangement uses TRBV7-3 and TRBJ2-3; tentatively, D is TRBD2 (6 bases). The CDR3 runs 14 residues. CDR1 is SGHTA and CDR2 is FQGTGA in the germline V gene. Trimming removed 5 bases from V and 2 bases from J, with 11 bases in between. The CDR3 sequence: CASSGRGNTDTQYF. CDR3 coding DNA: TGTGCCAGCAGCGGTCGGGGGAACACAGATACGCAGTATTTT.

This chain connects TRBV21-1 to TRBJ2-7; the listed D gene, TRBD1, was not tested against the DNA. TRBV21-1 is a pseudogene. The CDR3 contains 12 residues. This chain's CDR3 is CASSPGGTGSNV. The CDR3 bases are TGTGCCAGCAGCCCAGGGGGGACAGGGAGCAACGTC.

This chain links TRBV28 with TRBJ2-7; the D gene is possibly TRBD2 (7 bases). Trimming cost V 3 bases and J 2 bases, with 14 bases left between them. Germline CDR1 and CDR2: MDHEN and SYDVKM. CDR3 length equals 15 residues. CDR3 region: CASSLIGGPTYEQYF. CDR3 nucleotide sequence: TGTGCCAGCAGTTTGATCGGGGGGCCCACCTACGAGCAGTACTTC.

The chain carries TRBV27 and TRBJ2-5; D not resolved. Judging by the DNA end, TRBJ2-7 fits better; the J call may be wrong. The CDR3 covers 14 residues. CDR1 and CDR2 from the germline V gene are MNHEY and SMNVEV (reference sequence). CDR3 DNA sequence: TGTGCCAGCAGAGATAGGTTGGGGACCTACGAGCAGTACTTC. Translation: CASRDRLGTYEQYF.

The genes are TRBV7-9 and TRBJ2-5, with 11 bases lining up with TRBD2. The CDR3 has 19 amino acids. The germline gives CDR1 SEHNR, CDR2 FQNEAQ (reference sequence). The J segment lost 2 bases and the V segment lost 8 bases, leaving 19 bases of the junction unmatched. CDR3 sequence: CASQGRDTLAGGLQETQYF. CDR3 DNA: TGTGCCAGCCAGGGCCGGGACACCCTAGCGGGAGGACTTCAAGAGACCCAGTACTTC. Full variable domain (remainder filled in from reference TRBV7-9 and TRBJ2-5): DTGVSQNPRHKITKRGQNVTFRCDPISEHNRLYWYRQTLGQGPEFLTYFQNEAQLEKSRLLSDRFSAERPKGSFSTLEIQRTEQGDSAMYLCASQGRDTLAGGLQETQYFGPGTRLLVL.

V is TRBV12-5 and J is TRBJ2-1, with 9 nucleotides matching TRBD1. The CDR3 consists of 16 residues. Looked up from germline, CDR1 is LGHNT and CDR2 is FRNRAP. The V and J ends lost 3 bases and 6 bases, in that order; junction bases with no gene match: 9. CDR3 region: CASGFGGTGLRNEQFF. As DNA, the CDR3 is TGTGCTAGTGGTTTCGGGGGGACAGGGCTACGCAATGAGCAGTTCTTC.

This sequence joins TRBV6-5 and TRBJ1-1; 9 bases align to TRBD1. V shed 6 bases and J 11 bases; nucleotides not matched to a gene: 10. The CDR3 has 13 residues. Germline values: CDR1 MNHEY, CDR2 SVGAGI. The CDR3 sequence is CASSPQGQGKAFF. CDR3 bases: TGTGCCAGCAGCCCTCAAGGACAGGGGAAGGCTTTCTTT.

This clone was detected only once. The genes are TRBV6-5 and TRBJ2-1; 8 nucleotides match TRBD2. Trimming took 5 bases from V and 12 from J; bases not matched to a gene: 9. The CDR3 sequence is 13 residues long. Germline-derived CDR1 and CDR2 are MNHEY and SVGAGI. This chain's CDR3 is CASSTSAGLGQFF. DNA of the CDR3: TGTGCCAGCAGTACCTCAGCGGGACTAGGGCAGTTCTTC.

The chain uses TRBV29-1 and TRBJ2-1; D gene uncertain. Trimming pared 7 bases from V and 4 bases from J, leaving 11 bases between. The CDR3 totals 12 residues. Germline V gene data show CDR1 as SQVTM and CDR2 as ANQGSEA. CDR3 sequence: CSAFELYNEQFF. The CDR3 nucleotides read TGCAGCGCCTTCGAGTTATACAATGAGCAGTTCTTC.

This chain uses TRBV12-5 with TRBJ1-1, with D uncertain. Deletions cut 6 bases from V and 0 bases from J, with 14 bases between. The CDR3 extends over 15 amino acids. Germline-derived CDR1 and CDR2 are LGHNT and FRNRAP. CDR3 region: CASGASDRMNTEAFF. Here the CDR3 DNA reads TGTGCTAGTGGGGCCTCGGACCGTATGAACACTGAAGCTTTCTTT.

The rearrangement links TRBV4-2 to TRBJ1-2, with 8 positions matching TRBD1. There are 16 residues in the CDR3. Germline loops: CDR1 LGHNA, CDR2 YNFKEQ. The ends lost 0 bases at V and 3 bases at J; junction bases unmatched: 6. CDR3 loop: CASSQEKQGGYYGYTF. In nucleotides, the CDR3 is TGTGCCAGCAGCCAAGAGAAACAGGGGGGGTACTATGGCTACACCTTC.

The chain carries TRBV7-2 and TRBJ2-7; unclear D gene. This CDR3 is 14 amino acids long. Trimming removed 2 bases from V and 0 bases from J, with 8 bases in between. Looked up from germline, CDR1 is SGHTA and CDR2 is FQGNSA. CDR3 coding DNA: TGTGCCAGCAGCTTAATCTCTGCCTCCTACGAGCAGTACGTC. Protein: CASSLISASYEQYV.

The chain carries TRBV2 and TRBJ2-1; the D gene is possibly TRBD2 (5 bases). V shed 0 bases and J shed 15 bases, with 15 bases lying between them. This CDR3 is built from 13 residues. The germline gives CDR1 SNHLY, CDR2 FYNNEI. This CDR3 reads CASSEAPTRAAFF. CDR3 sequence (DNA): TGTGCCAGCAGTGAAGCACCCACGAGGGCGGCGTTCTTC.

V usage is TRBV2 and J usage is TRBJ1-6; perhaps TRBD1 as D (5 bases). This CDR3 is 14 amino acids long. Germline CDR1 is SNHLY and CDR2 is FYNNEI. Trimming cost V 10 bases and J 0 bases, with 10 bases left between them. The DNA of the CDR3 is TGTGCCACCGGGACCAGCTCCTATAATTCACCCCTCCACTTT. Its translation: CATGTSSYNSPLHF.

The chain combines TRBV21-1 with TRBJ2-7; the table's D call TRBD1 went unverified against the DNA. TRBV21-1 is a pseudogene locus. The CDR3 is 12 amino acids. The CDR3, as DNA: TGTGCCAGCAGCAAAGGACAGCACGAGCAGTACGTC. Its translation: CASSKGQHEQYV.

This clone came up many times. V is TRBV7-2 and J is TRBJ1-4; tentatively, D is TRBD1 (5 bases). Germline V lookup: CDR1 SGHTA, CDR2 FQGNSA. V lost 4 bases and J 8 bases, leaving 17 bases between the germline ends. CDR3 length: 15 residues. For the CDR3, the DNA is TGTGCCAGCAGCTCGCCAGAGGGTGGGGGGGAAAAACTGTTTTTT. It translates to CASSSPEGGGEKLFF.

The rearrangement links TRBV28 to TRBJ2-6, with a tentative D call TRBD1 (5 bases). The CDR3 runs 16 residues. Trimming stripped 6 bases from V and 0 bases from J, with 12 bases between. Germline loops: CDR1 MDHEN, CDR2 SYDVKM. The CDR3 DNA reads TGTGCCAGCAGCCCCCCCAGGGCCTCTGGGGCCAACGTCCTGACTTTC. Its translation: CASSPPRASGANVLTF.